The 28 T cell receptor beta chains listed next were all sequenced from one sample in a study of T-cell memory formation after mild COVID-19. TCRdb called the 5' RACE reads again in MiXCR, with one record for every CDR3 protein. This sample carries under 250,000 distinct CDR3 sequences, roughly 10% of them seen once, and the ten largest clones take 3.5%. Material: PBMCs or a T cell subset sorted from them (not recorded which). These receptors were obtained from a man younger than 35 who had mild COVID-19 (a few samples of this study predate the infection). Cell type and time point are not known.

The chain has TRBV3-1 and TRBJ2-7; a weak D match, TRBD2 (6 bases). Trimming pared 6 bases from V and 2 bases from J, leaving 11 bases between. The CDR3 spans 13 residues. Looked up from germline, CDR1 is LGHDT and CDR2 is YNNKEL (reference sequence). CDR3 nucleotide sequence: TGTGCCAGCAGTTCGCGGGGAACCTACGAGCAGTACTTC. Amino acids: CASSSRGTYEQYF.

This clonotype was observed once. The chain is built from TRBV7-2 and TRBJ2-3; 12 nucleotides agree with TRBD2. Germline-derived CDR1 and CDR2 are SGHTA and FQGNSA. V shed 5 bases, J shed 3 bases, and the junction held 9 bases outside the gene matches. The CDR3 runs to 17 residues. The CDR3 here is CASSLSSGGVWTDTQYF. Written as DNA, the CDR3 is TGTGCCAGCAGCCTTTCTAGCGGGGGGGTCTGGACAGATACGCAGTATTTT.

V gene TRBV6-5 combines with J gene TRBJ2-5; D is perhaps TRBD1 (5 bases). V shed 2 bases and J shed 4 bases, with 11 bases lying between them. CDR3 length: 14 amino acids. Germline-derived CDR1 and CDR2 are MNHEY and SVGAGI. The DNA of the CDR3 is TGTGCCAGCAGTTACCTCATTAGGGGAGAGACCCAGTACTTC. It is translated as CASSYLIRGETQYF.

The CDR3: CASSPMLDQETQYF. CDR3 nucleotide sequence: TGTGCCAGCAGCCCGATGTTGGACCAAGAGACCCAGTACTTC. This rearrangement joins TRBV7-3 to TRBJ2-5, with no clear D. The CDR3 is 14 residues long. V dropped 5 bases and J dropped 0 bases, with 10 bases sitting between them. Germline loops: CDR1 SGHTA, CDR2 FQGTGA.

The rearrangement uses TRBV27 and TRBJ1-2; tentative D call: TRBD1 (6 bases). This CDR3 is built from 14 residues. Trimming took off 1 base at V and 4 bases at J, with 10 bases between the two ends. The germline V gene encodes CDR1 MNHEY and CDR2 SMNVEV (reference sequence). CDR3 amino acids: CASSLYRGAYGYTF. The DNA for the CDR3 is TGTGCCAGCAGTTTATACCGGGGGGCCTATGGCTACACCTTC.

This clonotype was observed many times. The chain links TRBV5-1 to TRBJ2-3; 7 bases match TRBD2. After removal of 3 bases from V and 0 bases from J, the junction contained 4 bases not matched to a gene. The germline CDR1 and CDR2 sequences are SGHRS and YFSETQ. CDR3 length: 15 residues. CDR3 in amino acids: CASSWDYSSTDTQYF. The CDR3, as DNA: TGCGCCAGCAGCTGGGACTACTCTAGCACAGATACGCAGTATTTT. The variable domain in full, with the rest retrieved from reference TRBV5-1 and TRBJ2-3, is KAGVTQTPRYLIKTRGQQVTLSCSPISGHRSVSWYQQTPGQGLQFLFEYFSETQRNKGNFPGRFSGRQFSNSRSEMNVSTLELGDSALYLCASSWDYSSTDTQYFGPGTRLTVL.

This clonotype was found many times. This chain uses TRBV6-5 with TRBJ2-1, with D maybe TRBD2 (6 bases). This CDR3 spans 16 amino acids. Trimming shortened V by 5 bases and J by 6 bases, and 20 bases separated the two germline ends. CDR1 is MNHEY, CDR2 SVGAGI, per germline. In nucleotides, the CDR3 is TGTGCCAGCAGTCCCGCGCTGGGGGGTGTTCTCAATGAGCAGTTCTTC. Translated: CASSPALGGVLNEQFF.

This chain uses TRBV5-6 with TRBJ1-4; 7 bases match TRBD1. Germline V lookup: CDR1 SGHDT, CDR2 YYEEEE. The ends lost 1 base at V and 7 bases at J; junction bases unmatched: 4. This CDR3 is built from 14 residues. CDR3 loop: CASSLFQGGEKLFF. CDR3 bases: TGTGCCAGCAGCTTGTTTCAGGGGGGTGAAAAACTGTTTTTT.

The chain joins TRBV10-3 to TRBJ1-5; D may be TRBD1 (5 bases). Trimming took 3 bases from V and 4 from J, leaving 13 bases between them. CDR1 and CDR2 from the germline V gene are ENHRY and SYGVKD. The CDR3 loop spans 15 amino acids. This chain's CDR3 is CAISDRDLWNQPQHF. The CDR3 DNA follows: TGTGCCATCAGTGACAGGGACCTTTGGAATCAGCCCCAGCATTTT.

In this sample, this clonotype turned up a few times. One junction end disagrees with the germline gene, perhaps due to a read error. The chain uses TRBV7-2 and TRBJ2-3; D is ambiguous. The CDR3 has 14 amino acids. The germline gives CDR1 SGHTA, CDR2 FQGNSA. This chain's CDR3 is CASSLERSTDTQYF. The CDR3 DNA reads as TGTGCCAGCAGCTTGGAAAGGAGCACGGATACGCAGTATTTT. The whole variable domain, filled in from reference TRBV7-2 and TRBJ2-3, reads GAGVSQSPSNKVTEKGKDVELRCDPISGHTALYWYRQSLGQGLEFLIYFQGNSAPDKSGLPSDRFSAERTGGSVSTLTIQRTQQEDSAVYLCASSLERSTDTQYFGPGTRLTVL.

This clonotype was observed a handful of times. The genes are TRBV4-2 and TRBJ2-3; unclear D gene. The CDR3 totals 15 residues. Germline V gene lookup returns CDR1 LGHNA and CDR2 YNFKEQ. V lost 0 bases and J 2 bases, leaving 9 bases between the germline ends. CDR3 region: CASSQEEGHTDTQYF. CDR3 nucleotide sequence: TGTGCCAGCAGCCAAGAAGAAGGTCACACAGATACGCAGTATTTT.

This clonotype occurred many times. The J gene is TRBJ1-4, the V gene TRBV20-1; D might be TRBD1 (5 bases). V was pared by 4 bases and J by 8 bases, with 14 bases between. The CDR3 consists of 13 residues. Germline CDR1 reads DFQATT; CDR2 reads SNEGSKA (reference sequence). CDR3 bases: TGCAGTGCTATGTCCCTAGGGACGGAAAAACTGTTTTTT. Translation gives CSAMSLGTEKLFF.

This clonotype has only a few counts. This chain connects TRBV7-8 to TRBJ2-1, with D perhaps TRBD1 (5 bases). Looked up from germline, CDR1 is SGHVS and CDR2 is FQNEAQ. V was trimmed by 5 bases and J by 5 bases, leaving 10 bases between them. This CDR3 has 13 amino acids. CDR3 sequence: CASSPTRDNEQFF. CDR3 sequence (DNA): TGTGCCAGCAGCCCCACCAGGGACAATGAGCAGTTCTTC.

In its sample, this clonotype was seen a few times. J is TRBJ1-1 and V is TRBV15; D unresolved. The V end was cut by 1 base, the J end by 5 bases, with 8 bases between. This CDR3 region has 13 residues. The V gene's germline CDR1 is LNHNV and CDR2 YYDKDF (reference sequence). The CDR3 nucleotides are TGTGCCACCAGCAGAGCTGGAGGGACTGAAGCTTTCTTT. This gives the protein CATSRAGGTEAFF.

This clonotype occurred a few times. CDR3 coding DNA: TGTGCCAGCAGTGAAGGGGGGACCCGCACAGATACGCAGTATTTT. It codes for CASSEGGTRTDTQYF. This chain connects TRBV2 to TRBJ2-3; D might be TRBD1 or TRBD2, each matching 5 bases. This CDR3 spans 15 amino acids. Looked up from germline, CDR1 is SNHLY and CDR2 is FYNNEI. The V and J ends lost 1 base and 1 base respectively, with 9 bases between them.

The chain has TRBV7-2 and TRBJ2-5; 10 nucleotides agree with TRBD2. In germline, CDR1 is SGHTA, CDR2 FQGNSA. The CDR3 spans 16 residues. J lost 4 bases, V lost 4 bases, and 9 bases had no gene match. The CDR3 spells CASSSLGASGGETQYF. The CDR3 DNA reads as TGTGCCAGCAGCTCCCTTGGGGCTAGCGGGGGAGAGACCCAGTACTTC.

This chain uses TRBV11-2 with TRBJ1-4; D may be TRBD1 (5 bases). Looked up from germline, CDR1 is SGHAT and CDR2 is FQNNGV. CDR3 length: 15 residues. V was trimmed by 1 base and J by 8 bases, leaving 14 bases between them. The CDR3 DNA reads as TGTGCCAGCAGCTTAGCCGGGGCCCTAGGGGAAAAACTGTTTTTT. Protein: CASSLAGALGEKLFF.

The chain joins TRBV5-1 to TRBJ1-5; D is unresolved. V was clipped by 5 bases and J by 7 bases, with 16 bases between them. From germline, CDR1 is SGHRS and CDR2 YFSETQ. The CDR3 sequence is 14 residues long. DNA of the CDR3: TGCGCCAGCAGTAGCGTAGGGTTCGGGCAGCCCCAGCATTTT. Translating it yields CASSSVGFGQPQHF.

The rearrangement uses TRBV2 and TRBJ2-1; 13 positions match TRBD2. V shed 8 bases and J 9 bases; nucleotides not matched to a gene: 10. Germline V gene sequence: CDR1 SNHLY, CDR2 FYNNEI. The length of the CDR3 is 15 residues. Here the CDR3 reads CASGPTSGGAGEQFF. The CDR3 DNA follows: TGTGCCAGCGGCCCCACTAGCGGGGGGGCAGGTGAGCAGTTCTTC.

This clonotype showed up many times. The chain couples TRBV15 to TRBJ2-7; unclear D gene. The V end was cut by 3 bases, the J end by 0 bases, with 15 bases between. Germline V gives CDR1 LNHNV, CDR2 YYDKDF (reference sequence). CDR3 length equals 16 residues. As DNA, the CDR3 is TGTGCCACCAGCAGGTTGAGCAGGTCGGGCTCCTACGAGCAGTACTTC. Its protein is CATSRLSRSGSYEQYF. Combining the CDR3 with reference TRBV15 and TRBJ2-7 gives the whole variable domain DAMVIQNPRYQVTQFGKPVTLSCSQTLNHNVMYWYQQKSSQAPKLLFHYYDKDFNNEADTPDNFQSRRPNTSFCFLDIRSPGLGDTAMYLCATSRLSRSGSYEQYFGPGTRLTVT.

This clonotype was counted ten times or more. The CDR3 sequence: CASSRRQGGDTQYF. The CDR3, as DNA: TGTGCCAGCAGCCGCCGACAGGGTGGAGATACGCAGTATTTT. The chain is built from TRBV3-1 and TRBJ2-3; 7 bases map to TRBD1. The CDR3 is 14 residues long. V shed 4 bases and J 5 bases; nucleotides not matched to a gene: 6. Germline-derived CDR1 and CDR2 are LGHDT and YNNKEL (reference sequence).

The chain recombines TRBV28 with TRBJ1-2; D not resolved. Trimming stripped 5 bases from V and 0 bases from J, with 10 bases between. The germline V gene encodes CDR1 MDHEN and CDR2 SYDVKM. The CDR3 runs to 14 residues. CDR3 amino acids: CASSRTVANYGYTF. For the CDR3, the DNA is TGTGCCAGCAGTCGAACGGTAGCTAACTATGGCTACACCTTC.

The chain carries TRBV5-1 and TRBJ1-1; 7 positions agree with TRBD1. Per germline, CDR1 SGHRS and CDR2 YFSETQ. The V gene end was trimmed by 4 bases and the J gene end by 5 bases; junction bases not matched to a gene: 8. The CDR3 is 14 amino acids. CDR3 DNA sequence: TGCGCCAGCAGCCAATCCCCAGGGGGTACTGAAGCTTTCTTT. Protein product: CASSQSPGGTEAFF.

This clonotype was seen a handful of times. V usage is TRBV7-2 and J usage is TRBJ2-4; D may be TRBD2 (6 bases). The CDR3 runs 16 residues. CDR1 and CDR2 (germline): SGHTA, FQGNSA. Trimming pared 1 base from V and 6 bases from J, leaving 16 bases between. CDR3 amino acids: CASSLVGGAGINIQYF. The CDR3 region has the DNA TGTGCCAGCAGCTTAGTTGGAGGGGCCGGAATAAACATTCAGTACTTC.

This clonotype was detected many times. The chain joins TRBV2 to TRBJ2-5; the D is unclear. Germline lookup yields CDR1 SNHLY and CDR2 FYNNEI. CDR3 length: 8 amino acids. The germline V and J ends were trimmed by 6 bases and 9 bases, with 2 bases remaining between them. The CDR3 nucleotides are TGTGCCAGCAGCCCCCAGTACTTC. This translates into CASSPQYF.

This clonotype was detected ten times or more. Here the CDR3 DNA reads TGTGCCAGCAGCTTAGGCAGGGTTGTTGGAAAACTGTTTTTT. It translates to CASSLGRVVGKLFF. The genes are TRBV7-2 and TRBJ1-4; D possibly corresponds to TRBD1 (5 bases). The CDR3 totals 14 residues. The V gene lost 1 base and the J gene lost 10 bases, with 13 bases spanning the gap. Germline V CDR1 and CDR2: SGHTA, FQGNSA.

The chain joins TRBV2 to TRBJ2-1, with D unclear. The CDR3 has 13 amino acids. The germline V gene encodes CDR1 SNHLY and CDR2 FYNNEI. Trimming took 6 bases from V and 6 from J, leaving 12 bases between them. As DNA, the CDR3 is TGTGCCAGCAGAGGGCAGGTCGGCAATGAGCAGTTCTTC. Protein product: CASRGQVGNEQFF. The whole variable domain, filled in from reference TRBV2 and TRBJ2-1, reads EPEVTQTPSHQVTQMGQEVILRCVPISNHLYFYWYRQILGQKVEFLVSFYNNEISEKSEIFDDQFSVERPDGSNFTLKIRSTKLEDSAMYFCASRGQVGNEQFFGPGTRLTVL.

Ten or more counts support this clonotype. CDR3 region: CASSMGYQPQHF. The DNA of the CDR3 is TGTGCCAGCAGCATGGGTTATCAGCCCCAGCATTTT. The chain is built from TRBV6-1 and TRBJ1-5, with D unresolved. V was trimmed by 6 bases and J by 5 bases, leaving 8 bases between them. This CDR3 has 12 amino acids. Germline V gene lookup returns CDR1 MNHNS and CDR2 SASEGT.